This T cell receptor (beta chain) is from a study of monozygotic twins with cystic fibrosis. For this clone: Its antigen is not known.

V was cut by 0 bases and J by 2 bases, with 18 bases left in between. Germline CDR1 reads SGHDT; CDR2 reads YYEEEE. The CDR3 totals 18 residues. Whole-study findings and limits: Median Simpson clonality of approximately 0.0088 suggested naive T cells predominated.

The assay was immunoSEQ multiplex PCR, and TCRdb's table has in-frame clones only and misses some. The sample has roughly 20,000 clones; around 97% are singletons. This TCR came from a woman under 40 with cystic fibrosis. Sequenced input: blood. The chain links TRBV5-6 to TRBJ2-1; D is perhaps TRBD1 (5 bases). CDR3 protein: CASSLGLDTIFTYNEQFF. The CDR3 DNA reads TGTGCCAGCAGCTTGGGGCTGGACACAATATTTACCTACAATGAGCAGTTCTTC.